This T cell receptor (beta chain) was sequenced in a study of T cell responses to AZD1222 COVID-19 vaccine. Across the whole study: Doses given second, at about 4 or about 12 weeks, were pooled.

Method: immunoSEQ multiplex PCR; TCRdb's copy keeps in-frame clones and lacks some. The sample yields about 160,000 clones, around nine tenths seen once. This CDR3 region has 14 residues. Trimming took 11 bases from V and 1 from J, leaving 15 bases between them. Germline values: CDR1 ENHRY, CDR2 SYGVKD. The V and J genes are TRBV10-3 and TRBJ1-3, with D perhaps matching TRBD1 (6 bases). The clonotype originates from an adult in good health. The sequences come from peripheral blood, collected on day 0 of AZD1222 vaccination. The CDR3 coding sequence is TGTGCCTCCGGAAGGGGGAATTCTGGAAACACCATATATTTT. It yields the protein CASGRGNSGNTIYF.